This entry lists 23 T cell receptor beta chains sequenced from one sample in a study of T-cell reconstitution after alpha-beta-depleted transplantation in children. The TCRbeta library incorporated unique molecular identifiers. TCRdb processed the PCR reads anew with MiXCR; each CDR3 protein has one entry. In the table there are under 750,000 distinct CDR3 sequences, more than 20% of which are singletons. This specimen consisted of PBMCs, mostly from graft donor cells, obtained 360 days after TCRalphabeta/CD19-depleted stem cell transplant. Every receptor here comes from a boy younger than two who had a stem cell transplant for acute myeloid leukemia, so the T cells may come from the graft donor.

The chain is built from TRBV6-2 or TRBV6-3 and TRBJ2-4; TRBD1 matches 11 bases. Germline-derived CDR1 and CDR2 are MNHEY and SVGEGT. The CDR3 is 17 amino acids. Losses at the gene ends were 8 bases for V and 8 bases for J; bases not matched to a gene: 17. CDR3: CASRSDLYGQGAYIQYF. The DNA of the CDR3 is TGTGCCAGCCGATCTGACCTCTACGGACAGGGGGCATACATTCAGTACTTC.

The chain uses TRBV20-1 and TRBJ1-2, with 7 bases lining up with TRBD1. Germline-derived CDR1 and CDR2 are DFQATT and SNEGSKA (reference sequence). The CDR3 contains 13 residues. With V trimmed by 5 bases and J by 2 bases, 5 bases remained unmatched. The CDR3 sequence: CSAFRDRNYGYTF. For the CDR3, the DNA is TGCAGTGCTTTCCGGGACAGAAACTATGGCTACACCTTC.

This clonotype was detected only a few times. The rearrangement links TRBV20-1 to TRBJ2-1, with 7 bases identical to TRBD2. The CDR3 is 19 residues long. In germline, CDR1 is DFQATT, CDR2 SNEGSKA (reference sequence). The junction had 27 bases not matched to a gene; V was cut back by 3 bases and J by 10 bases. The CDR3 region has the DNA TGCAGTGCTAGGGGAGGGGAGGCGGAGAGGACTTATCCGCGGAGAGAGCAGTTCTTC. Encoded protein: CSARGGEAERTYPRREQFF.

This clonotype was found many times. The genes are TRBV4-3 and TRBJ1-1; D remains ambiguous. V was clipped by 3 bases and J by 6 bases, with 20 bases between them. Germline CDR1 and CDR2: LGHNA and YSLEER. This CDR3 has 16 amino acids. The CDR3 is CASSHLLGSKFAEAFF. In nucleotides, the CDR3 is TGCGCCAGCAGCCACCTCCTCGGGAGTAAGTTTGCTGAAGCTTTCTTT.

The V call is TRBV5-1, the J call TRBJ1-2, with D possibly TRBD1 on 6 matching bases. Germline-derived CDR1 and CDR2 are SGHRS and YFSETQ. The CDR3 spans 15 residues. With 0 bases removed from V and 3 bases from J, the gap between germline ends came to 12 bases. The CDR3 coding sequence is TGCGCCAGCAGCTTGGGACAGGCGCATTACTATGGCTACACCTTC. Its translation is CASSLGQAHYYGYTF. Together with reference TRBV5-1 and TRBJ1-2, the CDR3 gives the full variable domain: KAGVTQTPRYLIKTRGQQVTLSCSPISGHRSVSWYQQTPGQGLQFLFEYFSETQRNKGNFPGRFSGRQFSNSRSEMNVSTLELGDSALYLCASSLGQAHYYGYTFGSGTRLTVV.

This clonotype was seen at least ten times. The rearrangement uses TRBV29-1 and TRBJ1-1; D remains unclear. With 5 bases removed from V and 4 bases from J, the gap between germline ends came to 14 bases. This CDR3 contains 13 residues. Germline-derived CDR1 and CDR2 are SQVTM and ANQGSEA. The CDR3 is CSVSEIIGTEAFF. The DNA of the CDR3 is TGCAGCGTTTCAGAGATTATTGGCACTGAAGCTTTCTTT. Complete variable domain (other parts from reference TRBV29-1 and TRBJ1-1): SAVISQKPSRDICQRGTSLTIQCQVDSQVTMMFWYRQQPGQSLTLIATANQGSEATYESGFVIDKFPISRPNLTFSTLTVSNMSPEDSSIYLCSVSEIIGTEAFFGQGTRLTVV.

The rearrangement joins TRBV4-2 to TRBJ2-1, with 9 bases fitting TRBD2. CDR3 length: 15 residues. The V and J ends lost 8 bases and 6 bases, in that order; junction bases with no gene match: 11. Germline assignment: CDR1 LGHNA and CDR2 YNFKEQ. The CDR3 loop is CASSRTGLAVNEQFF. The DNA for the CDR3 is TGTGCCAGCTCACGGACGGGACTAGCCGTCAATGAGCAGTTCTTC.

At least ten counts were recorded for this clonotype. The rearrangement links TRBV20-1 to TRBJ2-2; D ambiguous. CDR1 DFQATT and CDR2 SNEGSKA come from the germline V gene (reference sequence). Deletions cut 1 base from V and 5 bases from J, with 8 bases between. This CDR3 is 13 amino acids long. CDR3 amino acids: CSARGPGTGELFF. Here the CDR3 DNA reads TGCAGTGCTAGAGGACCTGGGACCGGGGAGCTGTTTTTT.

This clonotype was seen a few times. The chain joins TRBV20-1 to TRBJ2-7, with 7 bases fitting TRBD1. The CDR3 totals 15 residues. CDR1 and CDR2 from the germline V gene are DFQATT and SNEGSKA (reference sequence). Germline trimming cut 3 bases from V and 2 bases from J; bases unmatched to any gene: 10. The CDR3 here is CSASFADRTTYEQYF. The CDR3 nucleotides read TGCAGTGCTAGTTTTGCGGACAGGACGACCTACGAGCAGTACTTC.

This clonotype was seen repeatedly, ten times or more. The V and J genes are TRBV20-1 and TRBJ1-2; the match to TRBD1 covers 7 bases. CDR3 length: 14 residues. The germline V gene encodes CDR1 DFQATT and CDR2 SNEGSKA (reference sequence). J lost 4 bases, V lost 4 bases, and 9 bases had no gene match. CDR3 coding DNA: TGCAGTGCTACTCCGACAGGGTCTGGCTATGGCTACACCTTC. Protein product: CSATPTGSGYGYTF.

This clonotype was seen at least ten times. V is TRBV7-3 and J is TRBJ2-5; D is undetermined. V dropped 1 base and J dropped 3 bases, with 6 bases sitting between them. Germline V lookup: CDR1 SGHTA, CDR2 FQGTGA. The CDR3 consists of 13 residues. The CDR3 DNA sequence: TGTGCCAGCAGCTTAAATAGGGAAGAGACCCAGTACTTC. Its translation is CASSLNREETQYF.

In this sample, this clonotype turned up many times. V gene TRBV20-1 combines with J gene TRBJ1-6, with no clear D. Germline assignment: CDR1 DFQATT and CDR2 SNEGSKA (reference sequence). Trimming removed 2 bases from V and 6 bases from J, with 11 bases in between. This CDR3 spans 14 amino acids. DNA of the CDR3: TGCAGTGCTAGATGGGCAGGTCCTAATTCACCCCTCCACTTT. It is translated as CSARWAGPNSPLHF.

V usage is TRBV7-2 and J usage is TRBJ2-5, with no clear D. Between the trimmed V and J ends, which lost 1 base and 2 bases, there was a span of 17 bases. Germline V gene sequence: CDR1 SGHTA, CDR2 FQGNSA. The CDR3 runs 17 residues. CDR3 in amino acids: CASSLVIGPPPQETQYF. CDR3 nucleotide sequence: TGTGCCAGCAGCTTAGTCATCGGGCCTCCTCCTCAAGAGACCCAGTACTTC.

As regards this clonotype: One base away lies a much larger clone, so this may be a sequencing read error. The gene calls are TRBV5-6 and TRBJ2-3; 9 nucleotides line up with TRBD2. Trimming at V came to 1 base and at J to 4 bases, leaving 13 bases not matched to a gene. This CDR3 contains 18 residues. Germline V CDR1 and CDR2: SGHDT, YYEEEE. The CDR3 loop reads CASSLFSSGEAIPDTQYF. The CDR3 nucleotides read TGTGCCAGCAGCTTGTTCTCTAGCGGGGAGGCAATCCCAGATACGCAGTATTTT. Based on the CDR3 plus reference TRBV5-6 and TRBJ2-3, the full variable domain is DAGVTQSPTHLIKTRGQQVTLRCSPKSGHDTVSWYQQALGQGPQFIFQYYEEEERQRGNFPDRFSGHQFPNYSSELNVNALLLGDSALYLCASSLFSSGEAIPDTQYFGPGTRLTVL.

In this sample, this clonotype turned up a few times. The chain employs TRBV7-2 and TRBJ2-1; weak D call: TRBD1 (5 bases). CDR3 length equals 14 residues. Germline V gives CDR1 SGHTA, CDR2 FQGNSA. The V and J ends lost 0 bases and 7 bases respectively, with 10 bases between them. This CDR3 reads CASSLAQGWNEQFF. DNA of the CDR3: TGTGCCAGCAGCTTAGCTCAGGGCTGGAATGAGCAGTTCTTC.

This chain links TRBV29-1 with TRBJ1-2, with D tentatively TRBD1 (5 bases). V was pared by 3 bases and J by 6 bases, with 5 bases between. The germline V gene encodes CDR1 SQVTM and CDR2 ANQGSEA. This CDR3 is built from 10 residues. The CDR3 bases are TGCAGCGTTGAGGGACATGGCTACACCTTC. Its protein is CSVEGHGYTF.

The CDR3 region has the DNA TGTGCCCGCCGTCCCGACTTAGCGGGGGGTAAAGATACGCAGTATTTT. This encodes CARRPDLAGGKDTQYF. V is TRBV25-1 and J is TRBJ2-3, with TRBD2 matching 10 bases. The germline V gene encodes CDR1 MGHDK and CDR2 SYGVNS. Trimming cost V 11 bases and J 5 bases; bases outside gene matches: 16. The CDR3 runs 16 residues.

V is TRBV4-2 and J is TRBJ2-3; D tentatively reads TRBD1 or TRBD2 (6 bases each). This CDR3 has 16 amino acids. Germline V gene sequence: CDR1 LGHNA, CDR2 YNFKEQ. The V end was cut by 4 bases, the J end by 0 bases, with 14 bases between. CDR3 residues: CASSPEGGPSTDTQYF. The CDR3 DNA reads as TGTGCCAGCAGCCCAGAGGGGGGTCCGAGCACAGATACGCAGTATTTT.

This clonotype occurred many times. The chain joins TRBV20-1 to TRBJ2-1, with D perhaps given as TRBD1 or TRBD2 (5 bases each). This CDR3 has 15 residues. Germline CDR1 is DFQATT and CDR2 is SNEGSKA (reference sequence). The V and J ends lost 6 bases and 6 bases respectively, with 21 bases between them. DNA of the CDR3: TGCAGTGCAGTGGGGGAACAGAACCCAGGCAATGAGCAGTTCTTC. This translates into CSAVGEQNPGNEQFF.

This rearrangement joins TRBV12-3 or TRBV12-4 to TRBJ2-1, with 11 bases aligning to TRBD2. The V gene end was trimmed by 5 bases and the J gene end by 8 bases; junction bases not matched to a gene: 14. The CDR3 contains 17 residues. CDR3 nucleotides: TGTGCCAGCAGTCCTCGGGAGGTAGCGGGGGGGTTCGATGAGCAGTTCTTC. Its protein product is CASSPREVAGGFDEQFF.

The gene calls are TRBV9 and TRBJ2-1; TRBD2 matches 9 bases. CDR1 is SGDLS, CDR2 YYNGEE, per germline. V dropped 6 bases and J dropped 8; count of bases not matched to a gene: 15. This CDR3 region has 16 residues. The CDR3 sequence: CASTKTGGGAGDEQFF. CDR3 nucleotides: TGTGCCAGCACAAAAACGGGCGGGGGGGCCGGGGATGAGCAGTTCTTC.

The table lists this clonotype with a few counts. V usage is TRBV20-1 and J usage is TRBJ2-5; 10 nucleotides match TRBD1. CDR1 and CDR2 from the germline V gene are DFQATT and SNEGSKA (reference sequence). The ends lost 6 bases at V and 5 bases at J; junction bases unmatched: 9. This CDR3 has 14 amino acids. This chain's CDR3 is CSALAGTGEETQYF. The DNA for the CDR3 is TGCAGTGCACTGGCCGGGACAGGGGAGGAGACCCAGTACTTC.

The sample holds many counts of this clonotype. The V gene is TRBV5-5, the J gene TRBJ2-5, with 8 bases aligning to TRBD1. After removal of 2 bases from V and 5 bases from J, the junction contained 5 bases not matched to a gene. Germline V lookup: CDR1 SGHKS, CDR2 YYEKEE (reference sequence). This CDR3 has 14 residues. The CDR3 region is CASSFNRGEETQYF. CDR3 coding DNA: TGTGCCAGCAGCTTTAACAGGGGGGAGGAGACCCAGTACTTC.